This TCR beta chain is drawn from a study of blood T cell repertoires in COVID-19. Trimming left V 10 bases short and J 4 bases short, with 25 bases between. Germline CDR1 SNHLY, CDR2 FYNNEI. This CDR3 has 16 amino acids. TCRdb's copy holds only in-frame clones and misses some; the assay was immunoSEQ multiplex PCR. In the table there are fewer than 200,000 clones, more than 75% of which are singletons. One Seattle source followed patients from active infection through their disease course. V gene TRBV2 combines with J gene TRBJ1-2; a weak D match, TRBD1 (6 bases). The receptor's source is a woman between 55 and 75 years old with COVID-19, enrolled during active disease. Sequencing input: peripheral blood. CDR3 in DNA: TGTGCCACTTTCCAGGTGGGGGGGCGCGAGGTCTATGGCTACACCTTC. Translating it yields CATFQVGGREVYGYTF.